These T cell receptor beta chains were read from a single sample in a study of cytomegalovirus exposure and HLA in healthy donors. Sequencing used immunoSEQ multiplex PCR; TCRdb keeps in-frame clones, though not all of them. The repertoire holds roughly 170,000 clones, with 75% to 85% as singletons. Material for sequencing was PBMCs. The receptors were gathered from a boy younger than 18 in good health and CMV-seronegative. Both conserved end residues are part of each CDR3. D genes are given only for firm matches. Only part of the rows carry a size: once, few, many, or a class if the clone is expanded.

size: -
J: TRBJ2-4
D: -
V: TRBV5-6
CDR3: CASRELAKNIQYF
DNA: TGTGCCAGCAGAGAACTAGCCAAAAACATTCAGTACTTC

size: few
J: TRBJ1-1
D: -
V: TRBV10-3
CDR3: CATHLQGLNTEAFF
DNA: TGTGCCACGCACCTTCAGGGTCTGAACACTGAAGCTTTCTTT

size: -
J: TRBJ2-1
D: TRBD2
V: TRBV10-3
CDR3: CAIMEAGGPNEQFF
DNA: TGTGCCATCATGGAAGCGGGAGGGCCCAATGAGCAGTTCTTC

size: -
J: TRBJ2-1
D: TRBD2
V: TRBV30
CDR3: CAWSRASGGYNEQFF
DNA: TGTGCCTGGAGTAGGGCTAGCGGGGGTTACAATGAGCAGTTCTTC

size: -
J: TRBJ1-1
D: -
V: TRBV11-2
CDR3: CASSWANTEAFF
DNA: TGTGCCAGCAGCTGGGCCAATACTGAAGCTTTCTTT

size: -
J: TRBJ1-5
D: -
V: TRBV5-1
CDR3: CASSLEGAQPQHF
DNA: TGCGCCAGCAGCTTGGAAGGAGCTCAGCCCCAGCATTTT

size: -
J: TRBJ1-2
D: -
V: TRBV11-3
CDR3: CASSLVGATLTF
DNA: TGTGCCAGCAGCTTAGTTGGAGCCACTCTCACCTTC

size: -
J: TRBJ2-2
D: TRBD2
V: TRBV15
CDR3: CATGEGRYTGELFF
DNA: TGTGCCACCGGGGAGGGGCGGTACACCGGGGAGCTGTTTTTT

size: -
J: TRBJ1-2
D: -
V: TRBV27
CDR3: CASSLSGRTRAVHGYTF
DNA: TGTGCCAGCAGTTTATCCGGACGGACTCGCGCAGTTCATGGCTACACCTTC

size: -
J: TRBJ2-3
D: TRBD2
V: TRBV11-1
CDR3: CASSLGRGSDTDTQYF
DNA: TGTGCCAGCAGCTTAGGGCGGGGGTCTGACACAGATACGCAGTATTTT

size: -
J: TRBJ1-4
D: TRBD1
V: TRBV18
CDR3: CASSQETGGREKLFF
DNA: TGTGCCAGCTCACAAGAGACAGGGGGAAGAGAAAAACTGTTTTTT

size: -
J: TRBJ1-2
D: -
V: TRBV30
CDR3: CAWTANNYGGYTF
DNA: TGTGCCTGGACGGCGAACAACTATGGTGGCTACACCTTC

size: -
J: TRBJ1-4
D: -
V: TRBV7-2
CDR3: CASSLGRERLNSTNEKLFF
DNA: TGTGCCAGCAGCTTAGGCAGGGAAAGGCTAAACTCAACTAATGAAAAACTGTTTTTT

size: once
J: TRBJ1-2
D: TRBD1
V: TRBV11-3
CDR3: CASSFRQGGYGYTF
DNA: TGTGCCAGCAGCTTTCGACAGGGCGGCTATGGCTACACCTTC

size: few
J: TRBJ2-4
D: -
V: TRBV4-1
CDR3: CASSQDSIAGIQYF
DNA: TGCGCCAGCAGCCAAGACTCTATCGCGGGAATTCAGTACTTC

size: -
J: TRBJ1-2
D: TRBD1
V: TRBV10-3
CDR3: CAISSSGTGAGYTF
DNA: TGTGCCATCAGTTCCTCCGGGACAGGGGCGGGCTACACCTTC

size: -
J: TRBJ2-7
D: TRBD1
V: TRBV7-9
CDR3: CASSLGEGTGFSYEQYF
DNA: TGTGCCAGCAGCTTAGGGGAGGGGACAGGGTTCTCCTACGAGCAGTACTTC

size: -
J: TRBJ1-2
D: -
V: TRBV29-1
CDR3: CSVANGANYGYTF
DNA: TGCAGCGTTGCCAACGGAGCTAACTATGGCTACACCTTC

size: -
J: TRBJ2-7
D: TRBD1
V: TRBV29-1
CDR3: CSGGTGEGEQYF
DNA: TGCAGCGGGGGGACAGGGGAAGGCGAGCAGTACTTC

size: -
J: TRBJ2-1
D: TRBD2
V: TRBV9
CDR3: CASSVATSGRGNEQFF
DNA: TGTGCCAGCAGCGTAGCTACTAGCGGGAGGGGGAATGAGCAGTTCTTC

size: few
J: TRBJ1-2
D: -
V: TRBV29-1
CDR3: CSVERSNYGYTF
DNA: TGCAGCGTTGAGCGTTCTAACTATGGCTACACCTTC

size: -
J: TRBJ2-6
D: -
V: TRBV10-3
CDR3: CAGRLSGANVLTF
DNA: TGTGCGGGCAGATTATCTGGGGCCAACGTCCTGACTTTC

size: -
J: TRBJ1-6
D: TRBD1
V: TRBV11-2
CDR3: CASSRDRGQRGNSPLHF
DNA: TGTGCCAGCAGCAGGGACAGGGGACAAAGGGGGAATTCACCCCTCCACTTT

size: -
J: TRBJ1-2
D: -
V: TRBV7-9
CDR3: CASGAASNYGYTF
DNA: TGTGCCAGCGGGGCAGCTTCTAACTATGGCTACACCTTC

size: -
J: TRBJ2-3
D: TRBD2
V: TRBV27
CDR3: CASSWSGLAGGDTQYF
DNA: TGTGCCAGCAGTTGGTCCGGACTAGCGGGAGGAGATACGCAGTATTTT

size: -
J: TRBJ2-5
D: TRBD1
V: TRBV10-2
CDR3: CASSEFGQGAETQYF
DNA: TGCGCCAGCAGTGAGTTCGGACAGGGGGCCGAGACCCAGTACTTC

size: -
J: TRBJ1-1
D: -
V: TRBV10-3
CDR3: CAISDRRNTEAFF
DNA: TGTGCCATCAGTGACCGGAGGAACACTGAAGCTTTCTTT

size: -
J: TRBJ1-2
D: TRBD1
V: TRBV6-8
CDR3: CASRLGTARPPYYGYTF
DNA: TGTGCCAGCAGACTCGGGACAGCCAGGCCCCCCTACTATGGCTACACCTTC

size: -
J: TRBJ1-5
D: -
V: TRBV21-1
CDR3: CASSKGDSFGGSNQPQHF
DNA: TGTGCCAGCAGCAAAGGAGACTCTTTCGGAGGTAGCAATCAGCCCCAGCATTTT

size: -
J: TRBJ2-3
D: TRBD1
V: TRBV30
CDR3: CAWSATGQVEDTQYF
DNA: TGTGCCTGGAGTGCGACAGGGCAGGTAGAAGATACGCAGTATTTT

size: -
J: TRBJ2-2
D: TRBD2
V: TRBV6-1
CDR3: CASSALAGAAGELFF
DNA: TGTGCCAGCAGTGCCCTAGCGGGAGCGGCCGGGGAGCTGTTTTTT

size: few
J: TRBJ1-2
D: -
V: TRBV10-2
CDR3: CASRPGERKVYGYTF
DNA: TGCGCCAGCAGGCCCGGGGAGCGGAAGGTCTATGGCTACACCTTC